Below, 7 T cell receptor beta chains from the same sample are listed, as sequenced in a study of T cell repertoires in cytomegalovirus infection. Antigens of these TCRs are unknown. From the reads, TCRdb called clonotypes with MiXCR, one entry per CDR3 protein. The sample includes 830,000 or so distinct CDR3 sequences, around a third of them seen just once. Sequenced here: cultured CD8+ T cells from PBMCs, sampled from culture after CMV antigen stimulation. All receptors derive from a human donor in good health (CMV status not recorded). Some clones in this sample may be carry-over from other donors' samples.

CDR3 sequence (DNA): TGTGCCAGCAAGGGGACTAGCGTTCGCGAGCAGTACTTC. Translated: CASKGTSVREQYF. V is TRBV25-1 and J is TRBJ2-7; 10 bases are a match to TRBD2. Trimming cost V 7 bases and J 6 bases; bases outside gene matches: 6. The germline V gene encodes CDR1 MGHDK and CDR2 SYGVNS. The CDR3 consists of 13 residues.

There are a few counts of this clonotype. V is TRBV27 and J is TRBJ1-1; D remains unclear. Between the trimmed V and J ends, which lost 2 bases and 2 bases, there was a span of 15 bases. Per the germline V gene, CDR1 is MNHEY and CDR2 is SMNVEV (reference sequence). The CDR3 runs to 16 residues. In DNA, the CDR3 is TGTGCCAGCAGTTTAAGGTTCTCTTACGAAAACACTGAAGCTTTCTTT. It yields the protein CASSLRFSYENTEAFF.

The table lists this clonotype with a few counts. V and J are TRBV6-5 and TRBJ2-3; 11 positions match TRBD2. Germline V gene lookup returns CDR1 MNHEY and CDR2 SVGAGI. The CDR3 has 17 residues. V dropped 5 bases and J dropped 5; count of bases not matched to a gene: 12. The CDR3: CASSLVPSGGILDTQYF. CDR3 bases: TGTGCCAGCAGTCTGGTCCCTAGCGGGGGGATTTTAGATACGCAGTATTTT.

In its sample, this clonotype was seen many times. This chain's CDR3 is CASSETGLAGVETQYF. The CDR3 region has the DNA TGTGCCAGCAGCGAGACCGGACTAGCGGGGGTAGAGACCCAGTACTTC. V and J are TRBV7-2 and TRBJ2-5; TRBD2 matches 13 bases. CDR3 length: 16 amino acids. Losses at the gene ends were 5 bases for V and 4 bases for J; bases not matched to a gene: 7. Germline loops: CDR1 SGHTA, CDR2 FQGNSA.

This chain joins TRBV7-9 and TRBJ1-5; D is unclear. CDR3 length: 15 residues. Germline CDR1 and CDR2: SEHNR and FQNEAQ (reference sequence). Trimming left V 4 bases short and J 0 bases short, with 10 bases between. Here the CDR3 reads CASSSGRLSNQPQHF. The DNA for the CDR3 is TGTGCCAGCAGCTCGGGCAGACTTAGCAATCAGCCCCAGCATTTT.

As to this clonotype: A much larger clone is a single base away; this may be a read error. The J gene is TRBJ1-1, the V gene TRBV7-6, with 10 bases matching TRBD1. CDR1 SGHVS and CDR2 FNYEAQ come from the germline V gene. The V and J ends lost 10 bases and 6 bases, in that order; junction bases with no gene match: 14. The CDR3 is 15 residues long. The CDR3: CANTQGGTGASEAFF. The CDR3 coding sequence is TGTGCCAACACCCAGGGGGGGACAGGGGCCTCTGAAGCTTTCTTT.

This clonotype occurred a few times. V and J are TRBV12-3 or TRBV12-4 and TRBJ2-5; 10 bases are shared with TRBD2. V dropped 3 bases and J dropped 5; count of bases not matched to a gene: 15. CDR3 length: 18 amino acids. Here the CDR3 reads CASSFSSGGPEGPETQYF. The DNA of the CDR3 is TGTGCCAGCAGTTTTAGTAGCGGGGGGCCGGAAGGGCCGGAGACCCAGTACTTC.